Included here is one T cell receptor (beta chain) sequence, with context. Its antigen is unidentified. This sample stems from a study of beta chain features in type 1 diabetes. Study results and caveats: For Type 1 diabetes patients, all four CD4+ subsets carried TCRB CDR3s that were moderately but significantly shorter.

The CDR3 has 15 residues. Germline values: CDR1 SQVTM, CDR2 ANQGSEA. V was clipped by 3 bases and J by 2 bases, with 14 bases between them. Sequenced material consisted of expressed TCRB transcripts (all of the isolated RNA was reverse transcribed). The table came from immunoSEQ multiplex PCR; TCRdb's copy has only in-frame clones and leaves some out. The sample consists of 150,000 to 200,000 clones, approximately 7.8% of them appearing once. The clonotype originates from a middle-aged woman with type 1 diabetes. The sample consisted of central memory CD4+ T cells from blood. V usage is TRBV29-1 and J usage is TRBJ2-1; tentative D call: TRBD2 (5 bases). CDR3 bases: TGCAGCGTTGATGCGAAAGCGGTTACCTACAATGAGCAGTTCTTC. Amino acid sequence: CSVDAKAVTYNEQFF.